A single sample gave rise to the 4 T cell receptor beta chains below, sequenced in a study of T cells in Graves' hyperthyroidism and ophthalmopathy (dated by TCRdb to between 2017 and 2020). The library relied on multiplex PCR. The data were produced on an Illumina HiSeq 2000. TCR beta CDR3 regions were amplified from RNA transcripts. The first round of RT-PCR for the TCR CDR3 was performed with the HTBI primer set and the Qiagen OneStep RT-PCR kit. In TCRdb, the public reads were trimmed at Q25 with fastp and aligned with MiXCR, with productive beta chains retained. One record per CDR3 amino acid sequence lists the most common genes and DNA. Here the sample has hundreds of thousands of distinct CDR3 sequences; under 45% occur a single time. The ten most abundant clones make up around a third of the sample. Sequences were obtained from blood. All receptors derive from a woman in her thirties or forties with Graves' hyperthyroidism.

The chain uses TRBV29-1 and TRBJ2-5; D possibly corresponds to TRBD1 (5 bases). This CDR3 has 13 residues. V gave up 6 bases and J gave up 5 bases, with 16 bases separating them. Germline assignment: CDR1 SQVTM and CDR2 ANQGSEA. The CDR3 spells CSVSRVLRETQYF. The CDR3 bases are TGCAGCGTAAGCAGGGTATTGAGGGAGACCCAGTACTTC. The whole variable domain, filled in from reference TRBV29-1 and TRBJ2-5, reads SAVISQKPSRDICQRGTSLTIQCQVDSQVTMMFWYRQQPGQSLTLIATANQGSEATYESGFVIDKFPISRPNLTFSTLTVSNMSPEDSSIYLCSVSRVLRETQYFGPGTRLLVL.

The chain couples TRBV2 to TRBJ2-7; 7 nucleotides align to TRBD2. Germline V gene data show CDR1 as SNHLY and CDR2 as FYNNEI. V dropped 8 bases and J dropped 3; count of bases not matched to a gene: 16. This CDR3 comprises 16 residues. The CDR3 region has the DNA TGTGCCAGCCGAACCCCCCTGGCGGGAGCAGTCTACGAGCAGTACTTC. Translation gives CASRTPLAGAVYEQYF.

This clonotype was found many times. This chain joins TRBV4-2 and TRBJ2-7; no clear D. Germline values: CDR1 LGHNA, CDR2 YNFKEQ. Trimming took off 0 bases at V and 4 bases at J, with 10 bases between the two ends. The CDR3 runs 14 residues. The CDR3 protein is CASSQEAGLYEQYF. The CDR3 DNA follows: TGTGCCAGCAGCCAAGAGGCAGGTCTGTACGAGCAGTACTTC.

This clonotype was detected a few times. J is TRBJ2-6 and V is TRBV10-3; 10 bases are shared with TRBD1. The CDR3 runs to 18 residues. Germline trimming cut 10 bases from V and 0 bases from J; bases unmatched to any gene: 12. The germline CDR1 and CDR2 sequences are ENHRY and SYGVKD. In DNA form, the CDR3 reads TGTGCCAGCAGACCTCCGACAGGGGGCGGCTCTGGGGCCAACGTCCTGACTTTC. It encodes CASRPPTGGGSGANVLTF.